A few counts support the clone carrying this T cell receptor (beta chain). The CDR3 spans 15 residues. From germline, CDR1 is MRHNA and CDR2 SNTAGT. The junction had 5 bases not matched to a gene; V was cut back by 3 bases and J by 6 bases. This record comes from a study of glioma-infiltrating T cells after dendritic cell vaccination. Overall study context: Patients received autologous tumor lysate-pulsed dendritic cell vaccination between the early 2000s and the early 2010s. At biweekly intervals, patients got three intradermal dendritic cell vaccine injections.

Assay: immunoSEQ multiplex PCR; the TCRdb copy retains only in-frame clones and omits some. The sample consists of fewer than 110,000 clones, approximately 80% of them appearing once. All glioblastoma patients lacked an isocitrate dehydrogenase mutation. Blood PBMC samples: pre-vaccination, two weeks post third vaccination, and at tumor progression. The rearrangement joins TRBV6-4 to TRBJ2-1; TRBD2 aligns across 10 bases. This TCR came from a human donor with glioblastoma. Sequencing used blood, obtained before dendritic cell vaccination. This CDR3 reads CASSDRTSGGNEQFF. For the CDR3, the DNA is TGTGCCAGCAGTGATAGGACTAGCGGCGGCAATGAGCAGTTCTTC.